This TCR beta chain was identified in a study of cytomegalovirus exposure and HLA in healthy donors. As concerns this clone: The antigen remains unidentified.

Every donor was a healthy person donating bone marrow. Overall study results and limits: Specificity of three CMV-associated chains for CMV antigens was verified in vitro. Available immune exposure information was restricted to CMV serostatus only.

This CDR3 region has 16 residues. Germline lookup yields CDR1 LGHNA and CDR2 YNFKEQ. J lost 4 bases, V lost 1 base, and 5 bases had no gene match. PCR used 60 Vbeta primers and 13 Jbeta primers. TCRdb keeps only in-frame clones here, not all; method: immunoSEQ multiplex PCR. The sample has 150,000 to 160,000 clones, 80% seen once. The sequence was collected from a man under 40 in good health and CMV-seropositive. The chain employs TRBV4-2 and TRBJ2-1; TRBD2 agrees at 9 bases. The source material was PBMCs. The DNA of the CDR3 is TGTGCCAGCAGCCAAGTGCCTAGCGGGAATTACAATGAGCAGTTCTTC. Translation: CASSQVPSGNYNEQFF.